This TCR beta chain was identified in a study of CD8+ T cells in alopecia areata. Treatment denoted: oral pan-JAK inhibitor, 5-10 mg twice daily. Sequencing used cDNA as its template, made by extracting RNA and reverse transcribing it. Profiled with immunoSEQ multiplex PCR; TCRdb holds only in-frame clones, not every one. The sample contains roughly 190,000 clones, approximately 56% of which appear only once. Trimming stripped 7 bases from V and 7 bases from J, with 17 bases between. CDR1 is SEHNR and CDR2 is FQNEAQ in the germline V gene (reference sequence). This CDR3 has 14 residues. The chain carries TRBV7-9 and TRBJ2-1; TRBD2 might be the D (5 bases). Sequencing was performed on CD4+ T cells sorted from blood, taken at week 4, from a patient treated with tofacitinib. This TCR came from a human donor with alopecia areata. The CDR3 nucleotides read TGTGCCAGCATCCGGTCAGTCCGGAGGAATGAGCAGTTCTTC. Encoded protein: CASIRSVRRNEQFF.